Below, one T cell receptor beta chain is given with its context. The antigen is not known. The sample comes from a study of T cells expressing NK-cell markers. Using the 5' RACE reads, TCRdb records one entry per CDR3 protein without DNA. This sample carries 500,000 to 700,000 distinct CDR3 sequences, with approximately 3.6% going to the ten biggest clones. Germline CDR1 SGHAT, CDR2 FQNNGV. The CDR3 has 15 amino acids. The study's findings and limits: The dominant NKG2C+ clonotypes represented roughly 1.0-7.5% of CD8+ T cells in five or six donors.

The sequence was collected from a young man in good health. The V gene is TRBV11-2, the J gene TRBJ1-5; TCRdb's assignment of TRBD1 cannot be checked, as there is no DNA. Sequencing was performed on blood T cells: a sorted CD56 or NKG2C T cell subset, CD4+ or CD8+ T cells, or bulk PBMC T cells (not recorded which). CDR3 amino acids: CASSLGTGVGQPQHF.